A single sample gave rise to the 22 T cell receptor beta chains below, sequenced in a study of blood T cell repertoires in COVID-19. TCRdb's table, derived via immunoSEQ multiplex PCR, lists solely in-frame clones and lacks some. Among about 480,000 clones listed, 80% to 90% were seen once. Specimen: peripheral blood. Every receptor here comes from a man between 18 and 35 years old with COVID-19, enrolled during active disease.

The V and J genes are TRBV19 and TRBJ2-1; D perhaps matches TRBD2 (6 bases). The V gene's germline CDR1 is LNHDA and CDR2 SQIVND (reference sequence). Trimming removed 1 base at V and 2 bases at J, with 9 bases between. There are 15 residues in the CDR3. The CDR3 loop is CASSIADYPYNEQFF. The CDR3, as DNA: TGTGCCAGTAGTATAGCGGACTACCCCTACAATGAGCAGTTCTTC.

The CDR3 reads CSVKGLRQETQYF. CDR3 coding DNA: TGCAGCGTCAAAGGACTGAGACAAGAGACCCAGTACTTC. The genes are TRBV29-1 and TRBJ2-5; D possibly corresponds to TRBD2 (5 bases). The ends were cut back, 6 bases at V and 2 bases at J, with 13 bases in the middle. CDR3 length equals 13 residues. Germline lookup yields CDR1 SQVTM and CDR2 ANQGSEA.

This clone was detected only once. The rearrangement uses TRBV3-1 (or the pseudogene TRBV3-2) and TRBJ1-6; weak D call: TRBD1 (6 bases). The CDR3 spans 14 residues. In germline, CDR1 is LGHDT, CDR2 YNNKEL (reference sequence). V dropped 5 bases and J dropped 4 bases, with 9 bases sitting between them. The CDR3 nucleotides read TGTGCCAGCAGCGGACAGACTTATAATTCACCCCTCCACTTT. It codes for CASSGQTYNSPLHF.

The gene calls are TRBV11-3 and TRBJ2-7; D is undetermined. V dropped 5 bases and J dropped 0 bases, with 5 bases sitting between them. This CDR3 has 12 amino acids. Germline V CDR1 and CDR2: SGHNT, YENEEA. CDR3 region: CASSQVSYEQYF. The CDR3 DNA sequence: TGTGCCAGCAGCCAGGTCTCCTACGAGCAGTACTTC.

The chain carries TRBV2 and TRBJ1-2, with 11 positions matching TRBD1. Per germline, CDR1 SNHLY and CDR2 FYNNEI. CDR3 size: 15 residues. The V and J ends lost 6 bases and 4 bases, in that order; junction bases with no gene match: 7. The CDR3 loop is CASRAPDRGLYGYTF. The CDR3 nucleotides are TGTGCCAGCAGAGCCCCGGACAGGGGGCTCTATGGCTACACCTTC.

The V gene is TRBV6-6, the J gene TRBJ2-7, with TRBD1 matching 10 bases. The CDR3 is 13 residues long. Germline CDR1 reads MNHNY; CDR2 reads SVGAGI (reference sequence). The J segment lost 5 bases and the V segment lost 5 bases, leaving 3 bases of the junction unmatched. CDR3 region: CASSRDRGNEQYF. DNA for the CDR3: TGTGCCAGCAGTCGGGACAGGGGAAACGAGCAGTACTTC.

The CDR3 here is CASSGAGAGREQFF. The CDR3 DNA sequence: TGTGCTAGTTCGGGCGCGGGAGCTGGTAGGGAGCAGTTCTTC. The chain has TRBV12-5 and TRBJ2-1, with 7 bases lining up with TRBD2. J gave up 10 bases and V 8 bases, and 14 bases lay outside the gene matches. CDR1 and CDR2 from the germline V gene are LGHNT and FRNRAP. This CDR3 has 14 residues.

Regarding this clone: Other DNA sequences in this specimen translate into the identical CDR3. The V gene is TRBV6-5, the J gene TRBJ1-1; 8 positions match TRBD1. J gave up 0 bases and V 7 bases, and 4 bases lay outside the gene matches. CDR1 and CDR2 from the germline V gene are MNHEY and SVGAGI. CDR3 size: 14 residues. CDR3 region: CASTRQGMNTEAFF. The CDR3 region has the DNA TGTGCCAGCACCCGACAGGGGATGAACACTGAAGCTTTCTTT.

J is TRBJ2-7 and V is TRBV5-1; D call uncertain. The ends were cut back, 0 bases at V and 3 bases at J, with 10 bases in the middle. CDR1 is SGHRS, CDR2 YFSETQ, per germline. The CDR3 has 14 residues. CDR3 DNA sequence: TGCGCCAGCAGCTTGGATCTTTCGGTCTACGAGCAGTACTTC. Protein: CASSLDLSVYEQYF.

This chain uses TRBV6-5 with TRBJ1-1; TRBD1 might be the D (5 bases). This CDR3 spans 14 amino acids. V lost 6 bases and J lost 0, with 11 bases in between. CDR1 and CDR2 (germline): MNHEY, SVGAGI. Here the CDR3 DNA reads TGTGCCAGCAGGGTATCGACAGTGAACACTGAAGCTTTCTTT. The encoded protein is CASRVSTVNTEAFF.

The gene calls are TRBV11-3 and TRBJ2-1; D is unclear. The CDR3 is made up of 14 amino acids. Looked up from germline, CDR1 is SGHNT and CDR2 is YENEEA. Trimming shortened V by 0 bases and J by 6 bases, and 9 bases separated the two germline ends. In DNA form, the CDR3 reads TGTGCCAGCAGCTTAGACCCCTCTAGCAATGAGCAGTTCTTC. Amino acid sequence: CASSLDPSSNEQFF.

The V call is TRBV4-1, the J call TRBJ2-1; the D is unclear. Trimming shortened V by 1 base and J by 7 bases, and 11 bases separated the two germline ends. The CDR3 has 14 residues. Germline assignment: CDR1 MGHRA and CDR2 YSYEKL. CDR3 in amino acids: CASSQAISENEQFF. CDR3 DNA: TGCGCCAGCAGCCAAGCTATTAGTGAGAATGAGCAGTTCTTC.

V is TRBV5-6 and J is TRBJ1-4, with D possibly TRBD1 on 6 matching bases. This CDR3 has 15 amino acids. The V end was cut by 0 bases, the J end by 1 base, with 7 bases between. Germline V CDR1 and CDR2: SGHDT, YYEEEE. In DNA, the CDR3 is TGTGCCAGCAGCTTGGGAGGGGGAACTAATGAAAAACTGTTTTTT. This gives the protein CASSLGGGTNEKLFF.

This chain links TRBV6-5 with TRBJ2-3, with 7 nucleotides matching TRBD2. This CDR3 region has 16 residues. Unmatched junction bases numbered 7, after V lost 0 bases and J lost 4 bases. Germline V lookup: CDR1 MNHEY, CDR2 SVGAGI. In nucleotides, the CDR3 is TGTGCCAGCAGTTACTCGGGAGGGACGGCCCCAGATACGCAGTATTTT. Encoded protein: CASSYSGGTAPDTQYF.

The J gene is TRBJ2-3, the V gene TRBV3-1 (or the pseudogene TRBV3-2); 8 nucleotides line up with TRBD2. J lost 6 bases, V lost 8 bases, and 10 bases had no gene match. This CDR3 comprises 14 residues. Germline V CDR1 and CDR2: LGHDT, YNNKEL (reference sequence). The CDR3 loop reads CASRISGALDTQYF. The CDR3 DNA follows: TGTGCCAGCCGGATTAGCGGGGCCTTGGATACGCAGTATTTT.

This chain links TRBV7-2 with TRBJ2-1, with unresolved D. Germline V gene lookup returns CDR1 SGHTA and CDR2 FQGNSA. Trimming pared 2 bases from V and 0 bases from J, leaving 8 bases between. This CDR3 contains 15 residues. The CDR3 DNA reads TGTGCCAGCAGCTTACCCTTCAGCTCCTACAATGAGCAGTTCTTC. It is translated as CASSLPFSSYNEQFF.

The chain is built from TRBV6-5 and TRBJ2-7, with a weak D call TRBD1 (6 bases). CDR3 size: 16 residues. CDR1 is MNHEY and CDR2 is SVGAGI in the germline V gene. V gave up 2 bases and J gave up 2 bases, with 16 bases separating them. CDR3 DNA: TGTGCCAGCAGTTACGTGGGCAGGGGTTTCACCTACGAGCAGTACTTC. Protein sequence: CASSYVGRGFTYEQYF.

The sample holds one count of this clone. The V gene is TRBV9, the J gene TRBJ2-7; TRBD2 matches at 10 bases. With V trimmed by 3 bases and J by 3 bases, 3 bases remained unmatched. The CDR3 length is 14 residues. From germline, CDR1 is SGDLS and CDR2 YYNGEE. CDR3 nucleotide sequence: TGTGCCAGCAGCGAGGGACTAGCGATCTACGAGCAGTACTTC. This sequence encodes CASSEGLAIYEQYF.

The rearrangement joins TRBV6-5 to TRBJ1-1; weak D call: TRBD1 (5 bases). The germline CDR1 and CDR2 sequences are MNHEY and SVGAGI. V was trimmed by 6 bases and J by 3 bases, leaving 17 bases between them. CDR3 length: 15 amino acids. DNA of the CDR3: TGTGCCAGCAGCTCACCGGGACTTGGGTACACTGAAGCTTTCTTT. Its protein is CASSSPGLGYTEAFF.

The chain combines TRBV5-6 with TRBJ1-5, with 8 nucleotides matching TRBD1. J lost 11 bases, V lost 1 base, and 2 bases had no gene match. Germline V gene lookup returns CDR1 SGHDT and CDR2 YYEEEE. The CDR3 loop spans 12 amino acids. CDR3 in DNA: TGTGCCAGCAGCTTGTTGGGACAGGCCCAGCATTTT. It codes for CASSLLGQAQHF.

The chain uses TRBV13 and TRBJ2-1; 7 bases align to TRBD2. There are 14 residues in the CDR3. Germline V lookup: CDR1 PRHDT, CDR2 FYEKMQ (reference sequence). Trimming cost V 10 bases and J 3 bases; bases outside gene matches: 9. CDR3 nucleotide sequence: TGTGCCACCACTCGGACTAGTCTCTACAATGAGCAGTTCTTC. It specifies CATTRTSLYNEQFF.

The gene calls are TRBV7-8 and TRBJ1-1; 8 bases line up with TRBD1. With 3 bases clipped from V and 4 bases from J, the junction kept 4 bases outside the gene matches. Per the germline V gene, CDR1 is SGHVS and CDR2 is FQNEAQ. The CDR3 consists of 14 residues. The CDR3 loop is CASSLVDRGTEAFF. The CDR3 coding sequence is TGTGCCAGCAGCTTGGTCGACAGGGGCACTGAAGCTTTCTTT.